These 31 T cell receptor beta chains originate from one sample sequenced in a study of T cell repertoires in cytomegalovirus infection. TCRdb independently ran MiXCR on the reads; one entry per CDR3 protein. The sample contains 100,000 or so distinct CDR3 sequences, about 15% of which appear only once. The sequenced sample consisted of PBMCs. These receptors all stem from a human donor in good health (CMV status not recorded). Some clones in this sample may be carry-over from other donors' samples.

The sample holds a few counts of this clonotype. V gene TRBV9 combines with J gene TRBJ1-1; D gene uncertain. The germline V and J ends were trimmed by 4 bases and 3 bases, with 10 bases remaining between them. This CDR3 has 13 amino acids. Germline V gives CDR1 SGDLS, CDR2 YYNGEE. CDR3 in amino acids: CASSREEYTEAFF. The CDR3 coding sequence is TGTGCCAGCAGCCGTGAAGAATACACTGAAGCTTTCTTT.

In its sample, this clonotype was seen many times. CDR3 in amino acids: CASKWGTGEETQYF. The CDR3 DNA sequence: TGTGCCAGCAAATGGGGGACCGGTGAAGAGACCCAGTACTTC. The chain uses TRBV7-9 and TRBJ2-5, with D perhaps assigned TRBD1 or TRBD2 (5 bases each). There are 14 residues in the CDR3. Trimming left V 7 bases short and J 3 bases short, with 15 bases between. The germline CDR1 and CDR2 sequences are SEHNR and FQNEAQ (reference sequence).

This clonotype was seen ten or more times. This chain connects TRBV5-6 to TRBJ2-3, with D perhaps given as TRBD1 or TRBD2 (5 bases each). V gave up 5 bases and J gave up 2 bases, with 12 bases separating them. The germline V gene has CDR1 SGHDT and CDR2 YYEEEE. This CDR3 is 14 amino acids long. In DNA, the CDR3 is TGTGCCAGCAGAGACAGAGGGTTCACAGATACGCAGTATTTT. Protein sequence: CASRDRGFTDTQYF.

The chain carries TRBV12-3 or TRBV12-4 and TRBJ2-1; D possibly matches TRBD1 or TRBD2 (6 bases each). Trimming stripped 8 bases from V and 1 base from J, with 12 bases between. This CDR3 has 14 residues. This CDR3 is CASCGGQSYNEQFF. The CDR3 DNA follows: TGTGCCAGCTGTGGGGGGCAGTCCTACAATGAGCAGTTCTTC.

In the case of this clonotype: This may stem from a read error, because a much larger clone lies one nucleotide away. The V and J genes are TRBV6-5 and TRBJ1-1; D remains unclear. The CDR3 spans 17 residues. CDR1 MNHEY and CDR2 SVGAGI come from the germline V gene. CDR3 amino acids: CASSYSGYSVSGTDAFF. For the CDR3, the DNA is TGTGCCAGCAGTTACTCCGGGTATTCAGTGTCTGGCACTGATGCTTTCTTT.

The chain is built from TRBV5-6 and TRBJ2-7, with 7 bases fitting TRBD1. Germline V lookup: CDR1 SGHDT, CDR2 YYEEEE. The CDR3 length is 13 residues. Trimming removed 3 bases from V and 8 bases from J; junction bases left unmatched: 8. CDR3 nucleotide sequence: TGTGCCAGCAGCTCGACAGGGTTGAGAAAGCAGTACTTC. It translates to CASSSTGLRKQYF. Combining the CDR3 with reference TRBV5-6 and TRBJ2-7 gives the whole variable domain DAGVTQSPTHLIKTRGQQVTLRCSPKSGHDTVSWYQQALGQGPQFIFQYYEEEERQRGNFPDRFSGHQFPNYSSELNVNALLLGDSALYLCASSSTGLRKQYFGPGTRLTVT.

In this sample, this clonotype turned up many times. The genes are TRBV20-1 and TRBJ2-1, with D perhaps given as TRBD1 or TRBD2 (5 bases each). This CDR3 region has 15 residues. The V and J ends lost 6 bases and 7 bases respectively, with 22 bases between them. Germline lookup yields CDR1 DFQATT and CDR2 SNEGSKA (reference sequence). This CDR3 reads CSARFWAGQRNEQFF. The CDR3 nucleotides are TGCAGTGCCCGTTTCTGGGCAGGGCAGCGGAATGAGCAGTTCTTC.

The chain has TRBV19 and TRBJ2-3; no clear D. The germline V and J ends were trimmed by 0 bases and 5 bases, with 0 bases remaining between them. The germline gives CDR1 LNHDA, CDR2 SQIVND (reference sequence). The CDR3 has 11 amino acids. The CDR3 loop is CASSIEDTQYF. The CDR3 nucleotides read TGTGCCAGTAGTATAGAAGATACGCAGTATTTT.

The chain couples TRBV6-1 to TRBJ1-1; no reliable D call. Trimming pared 2 bases from V and 1 base from J, leaving 5 bases between. This CDR3 has 13 amino acids. The germline V gene encodes CDR1 MNHNS and CDR2 SASEGT. CDR3 amino acids: CASSEFKNTEAFF. CDR3 nucleotide sequence: TGTGCCAGCAGTGAATTCAAGAACACTGAAGCTTTCTTT.

This clonotype has ten or more counts. J is TRBJ2-5 and V is TRBV27; 7 nucleotides match TRBD1. The germline V gene encodes CDR1 MNHEY and CDR2 SMNVEV (reference sequence). The J segment lost 5 bases and the V segment lost 6 bases, leaving 9 bases of the junction unmatched. The CDR3 is made up of 14 amino acids. The CDR3 is CASSYTGAAETQYF. The CDR3 bases are TGTGCCAGCAGCTACACAGGGGCGGCGGAGACCCAGTACTTC.

The chain joins TRBV6-5 to TRBJ1-6; possible D gene TRBD1, 6 bases. The CDR3 has 13 residues. Germline V gene lookup returns CDR1 MNHEY and CDR2 SVGAGI. V shed 6 bases and J shed 9 bases, with 12 bases lying between them. This chain's CDR3 is CASRRQDPSPLHF. The CDR3 DNA follows: TGTGCCAGCAGAAGACAGGATCCTTCACCCCTCCACTTT.

The chain couples TRBV12-3 or TRBV12-4 to TRBJ1-2, with D perhaps TRBD1 (5 bases). There are 16 residues in the CDR3. Trimming stripped 5 bases from V and 5 bases from J, with 21 bases between. The CDR3 coding sequence is TGTGCCAGCAGTCCCTTGAAAGGGGTCAAGCTTTATGGCTACACCTTC. It specifies CASSPLKGVKLYGYTF.

This chain uses TRBV20-1 with TRBJ1-1; TRBD1 matches 7 bases. Trimming removed 5 bases from V and 2 bases from J; junction bases left unmatched: 11. Per germline, CDR1 DFQATT and CDR2 SNEGSKA (reference sequence). The CDR3 consists of 15 residues. The CDR3 here is CSALTGQISNTEAFF. The CDR3 DNA is TGCAGTGCTTTGACAGGGCAAATTTCAAACACTGAAGCTTTCTTT.

This clonotype was found a few times. V and J are TRBV9 and TRBJ1-6; D might be TRBD1 (5 bases). Germline CDR1 and CDR2: SGDLS and YYNGEE. V lost 2 bases, J lost 9 bases, and 12 bases lay in between. The length of the CDR3 is 14 residues. The CDR3 sequence: CASSVGGAGSPLHF. The CDR3 DNA follows: TGTGCCAGCAGCGTCGGGGGAGCGGGTTCACCCCTCCACTTT.

This clonotype was detected only a few times. The rearrangement uses TRBV5-1 and TRBJ2-2, with D possibly being TRBD2 (6 bases). The V end was cut by 4 bases, the J end by 4 bases, with 17 bases between. The CDR3 extends over 16 amino acids. Germline V gene lookup returns CDR1 SGHRS and CDR2 YFSETQ. Here the CDR3 reads CASSPRAGLGTGELFF. In DNA form, the CDR3 reads TGCGCCAGCAGCCCCCGGGCGGGGCTAGGCACCGGGGAGCTGTTTTTT.

This clonotype has more than one count but fewer than ten. The V call is TRBV6-2 or TRBV6-3, the J call TRBJ2-1; a possible D gene is TRBD1 (6 bases). CDR3 length: 14 residues. CDR1 is MNHEY, CDR2 SVGEGT, per germline. Trimming stripped 4 bases from V and 8 bases from J, with 15 bases between. The CDR3 DNA sequence: TGTGCCAGCAGTTTTTCGACAGGAGGATATGAGCAGTTCTTC. Translated: CASSFSTGGYEQFF.

About this clonotype: A read error is possible here, since a much larger clone lies one base away. The conserved final phenylalanine or tryptophan is absent from the CDR3, which likely points to a read error. V is TRBV7-2 and J is TRBJ1-5; D possibly corresponds to TRBD1 (6 bases). Germline CDR1 is SGHTA and CDR2 is FQGNSA. The CDR3 is 16 amino acids. The chain's CDR3 is CASSLDRDIRIGPQHC. CDR3 in DNA: TGTGCCAGCAGTTTAGACCGGGACATCCGCATAGGGCCCCAGCATTGT.

In this sample, this clonotype turned up a few times. This rearrangement joins TRBV18 to TRBJ2-1; TRBD1 aligns across 8 bases. In germline, CDR1 is KGHSH, CDR2 LQKENI. The trim removed 5 bases at V and 8 bases at J, leaving 5 bases unmatched. The CDR3 loop spans 13 amino acids. The chain's CDR3 is CASSFDRGHEQFF. In DNA, the CDR3 is TGTGCCAGCTCATTCGACAGGGGCCATGAGCAGTTCTTC.

This clonotype was detected many times. This chain joins TRBV7-9 and TRBJ1-2; D not certain. Looked up from germline, CDR1 is SEHNR and CDR2 is FQNEAQ (reference sequence). With 2 bases removed from V and 7 bases from J, the gap between germline ends came to 17 bases. This CDR3 has 15 residues. The CDR3 here is CASSLSGVGYSGYTF. The CDR3 DNA sequence: TGTGCCAGCAGCTTAAGCGGGGTTGGATATTCTGGCTACACCTTC.

The sample holds one count of this clonotype. The rearrangement uses TRBV19 and TRBJ1-2, with D tentatively TRBD1 (5 bases). The germline V gene has CDR1 LNHDA and CDR2 SQIVND (reference sequence). This CDR3 has 13 amino acids. The V gene lost 5 bases and the J gene lost 8 bases, with 15 bases spanning the gap. The CDR3 sequence is CASSPAAGRGYTF. Written as DNA, the CDR3 is TGTGCCAGTAGTCCGGCGGCAGGGCGAGGCTACACCTTC. Filled out from reference TRBV19 and TRBJ1-2, the complete variable domain reads DGGITQSPKYLFRKEGQNVTLSCEQNLNHDAMYWYRQDPGQGLRLIYYSQIVNDFQKGDIAEGYSVSREKKESFPLTVTSAQKNPTAFYLCASSPAAGRGYTFGSGTRLTVV.

The chain joins TRBV2 to TRBJ1-2; the match to TRBD1 covers 8 bases. The CDR3 is 13 residues long. V lost 6 bases and J lost 8; bases outside the gene matches: 8. CDR1 and CDR2 (germline): SNHLY, FYNNEI. This CDR3 is CASRQQGAPGYTF. CDR3 coding DNA: TGTGCCAGCAGACAGCAGGGGGCGCCCGGCTACACCTTC.

There are many counts of this clonotype. The chain uses TRBV7-2 and TRBJ2-7; maybe TRBD2 (7 bases). This CDR3 spans 16 amino acids. The germline V gene encodes CDR1 SGHTA and CDR2 FQGNSA. Trimming shortened V by 5 bases and J by 2 bases, and 19 bases separated the two germline ends. DNA of the CDR3: TGTGCCAGCAGCCCCCGGACAGCGGGAATTACCTACGAGCAGTACTTC. Its translation: CASSPRTAGITYEQYF.

This clonotype was seen a handful of times. The chain has TRBV5-1 and TRBJ2-5, with 9 bases identical to TRBD1. CDR1 and CDR2 (germline): SGHRS, YFSETQ. CDR3 length: 12 residues. After removal of 7 bases from V and 4 bases from J, the junction contained 2 bases not matched to a gene. For the CDR3, the DNA is TGCGCCAGCGGGACAGGGCGAGAGACCCAGTACTTC. It codes for CASGTGRETQYF.

V and J are TRBV12-3 or TRBV12-4 and TRBJ1-5; D is uncertain. Between the trimmed V and J ends, which lost 2 bases and 3 bases, there was a span of 11 bases. The CDR3 covers 15 residues. CDR3 sequence reads: CASSLRGGINQPQHF. CDR3 coding DNA: TGTGCCAGCAGTTTAAGAGGTGGCATCAATCAGCCCCAGCATTTT.

The V gene is TRBV7-3, the J gene TRBJ2-5, with D hard to call. This CDR3 spans 13 amino acids. The V end lost 3 bases, the J end lost 5 bases, and 10 bases lay between the germline ends. Germline CDR1 and CDR2: SGHTA and FQGTGA. This CDR3 is CASSFSNGETQYF. The CDR3 DNA is TGTGCCAGCAGCTTCAGTAACGGGGAGACCCAGTACTTC.

As to this clonotype: One base away lies a much larger clone, so this may be a sequencing read error. The chain recombines TRBV7-2 with TRBJ2-1, with 8 bases identical to TRBD2. The CDR3 length is 15 residues. Germline V CDR1 and CDR2: SGHTA, FQGNSA. The CDR3: CARSLNGGARNEQFF. The CDR3 nucleotides are TGTGCCAGAAGCTTAAACGGGGGGGCCCGGAATGAGCAGTTCTTC.

V and J are TRBV6-5 and TRBJ1-1; weak D call: TRBD1 (6 bases). Germline CDR1 is MNHEY and CDR2 is SVGAGI. V lost 2 bases, J lost 5 bases, and 12 bases lay in between. The CDR3 is 14 amino acids. The CDR3 sequence is CASSYRDILTEAFF. The CDR3 DNA reads TGTGCCAGCAGTTACCGGGACATACTTACTGAAGCTTTCTTT.

The chain is built from TRBV7-9 and TRBJ2-7; the match to TRBD1 covers 7 bases. Germline trimming cut 5 bases from V and 1 base from J; bases unmatched to any gene: 5. The CDR3 consists of 14 residues. Germline V gene sequence: CDR1 SEHNR, CDR2 FQNEAQ (reference sequence). The CDR3 sequence is CASSPWDSSYEQYF. The CDR3 DNA follows: TGTGCCAGCAGCCCCTGGGACAGTTCCTACGAGCAGTACTTC.

There are many counts of this clonotype. V is TRBV7-2 and J is TRBJ2-7, with D hard to call. The CDR3 is made up of 15 amino acids. The V gene lost 4 bases and the J gene lost 0 bases, with 13 bases spanning the gap. Germline V CDR1 and CDR2: SGHTA, FQGNSA. CDR3 region: CASSSWAPGSYEQYF. As DNA, the CDR3 is TGTGCCAGCAGCTCGTGGGCGCCGGGCTCCTACGAGCAGTACTTC.

About this clonotype itself: A read error is possible here, since a much larger clone lies one base away. The CDR3 nucleotides read TGTGCCGGCAGTTTATCGTGGGCTTCTGGGGCCAACGTCCTGACTTTC. Its protein is CAGSLSWASGANVLTF. The chain joins TRBV12-3 or TRBV12-4 to TRBJ2-6; no clear D. This CDR3 has 16 residues.

The J gene is TRBJ2-3, the V gene TRBV28; D assignment may be TRBD1 or TRBD2 (5 bases each). Germline assignment: CDR1 MDHEN and CDR2 SYDVKM. The CDR3 consists of 14 residues. Trimming cost V 8 bases and J 2 bases, with 14 bases left between them. In nucleotides, the CDR3 is TGTGCCAGCCTTCCAGGGACGATCACAGATACGCAGTATTTT. Translation: CASLPGTITDTQYF.